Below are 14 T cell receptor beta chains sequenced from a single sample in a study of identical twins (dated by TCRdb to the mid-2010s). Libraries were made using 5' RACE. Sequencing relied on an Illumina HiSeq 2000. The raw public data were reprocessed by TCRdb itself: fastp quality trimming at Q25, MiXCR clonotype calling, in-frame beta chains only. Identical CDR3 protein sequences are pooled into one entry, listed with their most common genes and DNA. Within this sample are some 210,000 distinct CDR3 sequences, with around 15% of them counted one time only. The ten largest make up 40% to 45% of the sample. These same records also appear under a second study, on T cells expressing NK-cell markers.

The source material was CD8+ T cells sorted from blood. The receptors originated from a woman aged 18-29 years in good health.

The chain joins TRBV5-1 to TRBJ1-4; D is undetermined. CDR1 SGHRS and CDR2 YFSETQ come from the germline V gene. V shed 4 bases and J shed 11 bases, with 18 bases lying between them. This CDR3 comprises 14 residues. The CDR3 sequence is CASSIDQAPGKLFF. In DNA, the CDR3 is TGCGCCAGCAGCATAGATCAAGCGCCGGGGAAACTGTTTTTT.

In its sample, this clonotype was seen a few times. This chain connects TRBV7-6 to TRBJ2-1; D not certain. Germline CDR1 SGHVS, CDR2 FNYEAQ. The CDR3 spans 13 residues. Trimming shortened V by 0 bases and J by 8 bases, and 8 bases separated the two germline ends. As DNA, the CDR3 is TGTGCCAGCAGCTTAGCTTCGGGTTATGAGCAGTTCTTC. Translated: CASSLASGYEQFF. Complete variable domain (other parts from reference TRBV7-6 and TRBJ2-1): GAGVSQSPRYKVTKRGQDVALRCDPISGHVSLYWYRQALGQGPEFLTYFNYEAQQDKSGLPNDRFSAERPEGSISTLTIQRTEQRDSAMYRCASSLASGYEQFFGPGTRLTVL.

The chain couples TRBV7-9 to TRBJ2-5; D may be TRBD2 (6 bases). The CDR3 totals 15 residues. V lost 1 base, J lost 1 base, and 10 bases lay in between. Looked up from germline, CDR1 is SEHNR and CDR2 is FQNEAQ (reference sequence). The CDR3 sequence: CASSLVSSAQETQYF. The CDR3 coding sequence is TGTGCCAGCAGCTTAGTCTCTAGCGCCCAAGAGACCCAGTACTTC. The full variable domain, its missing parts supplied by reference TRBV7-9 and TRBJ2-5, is DTGVSQNPRHKITKRGQNVTFRCDPISEHNRLYWYRQTLGQGPEFLTYFQNEAQLEKSRLLSDRFSAERPKGSFSTLEIQRTEQGDSAMYLCASSLVSSAQETQYFGPGTRLLVL.

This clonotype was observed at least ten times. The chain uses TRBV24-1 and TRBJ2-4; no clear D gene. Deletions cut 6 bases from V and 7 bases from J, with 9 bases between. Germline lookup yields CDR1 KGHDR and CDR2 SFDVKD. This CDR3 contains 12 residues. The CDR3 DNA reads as TGTGCCACCAGTTCCAGTCAGAACATTCAGTACTTC. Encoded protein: CATSSSQNIQYF.

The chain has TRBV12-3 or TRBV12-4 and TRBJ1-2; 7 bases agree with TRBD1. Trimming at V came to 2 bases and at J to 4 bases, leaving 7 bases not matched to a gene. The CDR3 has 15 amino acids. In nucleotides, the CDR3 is TGTGCCAGCAGTTTACCTCAGACAGGGTCCTATGGCTACACCTTC. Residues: CASSLPQTGSYGYTF.

The CDR3: CASSQLGGGAYNEQFF. Here the CDR3 DNA reads TGTGCCAGCAGTCAACTGGGGGGGGGTGCCTACAATGAGCAGTTCTTC. This rearrangement joins TRBV6-1 to TRBJ2-1; TRBD2 aligns across 7 bases. The CDR3 has 16 amino acids. The J segment lost 2 bases and the V segment lost 5 bases, leaving 9 bases of the junction unmatched. The germline gives CDR1 MNHNS, CDR2 SASEGT.

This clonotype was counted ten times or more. As DNA, the CDR3 is TGTGCCAGCAGTTTAAGGAGGCCTAGCGGGAGGGTCGACACCGGGGAGCTGTTTTTT. It translates to CASSLRRPSGRVDTGELFF. This sequence joins TRBV27 and TRBJ2-2; the match to TRBD2 covers 12 bases. Germline trimming cut 2 bases from V and 3 bases from J; bases unmatched to any gene: 10. This CDR3 is built from 19 residues. CDR1 is MNHEY and CDR2 is SMNVEV in the germline V gene (reference sequence).

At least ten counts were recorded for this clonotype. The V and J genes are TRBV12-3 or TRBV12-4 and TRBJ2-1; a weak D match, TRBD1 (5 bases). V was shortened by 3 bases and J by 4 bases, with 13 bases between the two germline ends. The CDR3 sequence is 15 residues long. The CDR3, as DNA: TGTGCCAGCAGTTTGGGCCAGGGCCTTTACAATGAGCAGTTCTTC. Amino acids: CASSLGQGLYNEQFF.

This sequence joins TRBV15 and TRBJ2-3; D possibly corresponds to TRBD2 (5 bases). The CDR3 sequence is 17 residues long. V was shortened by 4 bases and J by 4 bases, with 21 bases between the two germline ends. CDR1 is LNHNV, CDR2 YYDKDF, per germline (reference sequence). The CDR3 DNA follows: TGTGCCACCAGCACCTCTACACTAGTTACGCGTGCAGATACGCAGTATTTT. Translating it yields CATSTSTLVTRADTQYF.

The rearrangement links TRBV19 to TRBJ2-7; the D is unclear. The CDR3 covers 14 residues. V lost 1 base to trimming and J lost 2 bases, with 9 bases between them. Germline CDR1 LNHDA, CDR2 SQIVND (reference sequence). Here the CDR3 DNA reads TGTGCCAGTAGTATAGCGGGCCTCACCTACGAGCAGTACTTC. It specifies CASSIAGLTYEQYF.

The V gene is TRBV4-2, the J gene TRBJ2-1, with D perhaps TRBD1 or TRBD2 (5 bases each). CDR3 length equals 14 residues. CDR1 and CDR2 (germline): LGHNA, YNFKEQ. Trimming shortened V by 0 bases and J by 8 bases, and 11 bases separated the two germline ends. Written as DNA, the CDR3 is TGTGCCAGCAGCCAAGAGGTGGGGGTCTATGAGCAGTTCTTC. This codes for CASSQEVGVYEQFF.

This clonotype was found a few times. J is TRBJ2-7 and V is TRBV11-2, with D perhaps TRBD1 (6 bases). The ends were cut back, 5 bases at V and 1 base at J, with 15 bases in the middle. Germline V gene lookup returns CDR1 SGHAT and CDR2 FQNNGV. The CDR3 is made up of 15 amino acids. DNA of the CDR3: TGTGCCAGCAGCCCAACAGGACAGAGTTCCTACGAGCAGTACTTC. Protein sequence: CASSPTGQSSYEQYF.

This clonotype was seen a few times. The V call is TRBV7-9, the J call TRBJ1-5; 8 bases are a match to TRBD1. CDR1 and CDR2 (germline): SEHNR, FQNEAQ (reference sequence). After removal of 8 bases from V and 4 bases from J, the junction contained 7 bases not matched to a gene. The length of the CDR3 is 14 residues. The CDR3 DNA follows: TGTGCCAGCGTAAACGGGACAGGTAATCAGCCCCAGCATTTT. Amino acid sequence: CASVNGTGNQPQHF.

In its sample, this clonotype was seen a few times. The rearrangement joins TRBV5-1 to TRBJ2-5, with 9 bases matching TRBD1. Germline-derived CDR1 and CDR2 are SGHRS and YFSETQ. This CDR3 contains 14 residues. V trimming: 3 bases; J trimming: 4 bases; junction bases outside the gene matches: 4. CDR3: CASSSGTGLETQYF. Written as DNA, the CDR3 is TGCGCCAGCAGCTCAGGGACAGGGCTAGAGACCCAGTACTTC.